Listed below are T cell receptor beta chains from one sample, sequenced in a study of blood T cell repertoires in COVID-19. The method was immunoSEQ multiplex PCR; TCRdb's version includes in-frame clones alone and lacks a portion of them. The sample has approximately 300,000 clones; more than 85% are singletons. Sequenced material: PBMCs or T cells enriched from blood (not recorded which). Source of these receptors: a woman aged 25 to 39 who had recovered from COVID-19. Both conserved end residues are part of each CDR3. Fields, in order: CDR3 length, clone size, V gene, D gene, J gene, CDR3 DNA, CDR3 protein. D genes are given only for firm matches. Expanded clones get a size class; other rows say once, few or many, or leave the size out.

15	.	TRBV6-5	.	TRBJ2-3	TGTGCCAGCAGTCAATGGGAGAACCCGAGGGATACGCAGTATTTT	CASSQWENPRDTQYF
15	.	TRBV19	TRBD1	TRBJ2-5	TGTGCCAGTAGAAGGGCGACAGGGTTTGTGGAGACCCAGTACTTC	CASRRATGFVETQYF
16	.	TRBV10-3	TRBD1	TRBJ1-1	TGTGCCATCAGCCTTCGACAGGGGCCTATGAACACTGAAGCTTTCTTT	CAISLRQGPMNTEAFF
12	.	TRBV3-1/TRBV3-2	.	TRBJ1-5	TGTGCCAGCAGCCAACGGACGGGACCCCAGCATTTT	CASSQRTGPQHF
13	.	TRBV5-4	.	TRBJ1-6	TGTGCCAGCAGCTTGGAGGGGTTTACACCCCTCCACTTT	CASSLEGFTPLHF
18	.	TRBV29-1	TRBD1	TRBJ2-6	TGCAGCGTTCTGAGGGGGACAGGTGGACGCTCTGGGGCCAACGTCCTGACTTTC	CSVLRGTGGRSGANVLTF
17	.	TRBV19	TRBD2	TRBJ2-5	TGTGCCAGTAGTGAGGGACTAGCGGGAAAAATTAAAGAGACCCAGTACTTC	CASSEGLAGKIKETQYF
13	once	TRBV30	TRBD1	TRBJ2-3	TGTGCCTGGAGGACAGGGGGGACAGATACGCAGTATTTT	CAWRTGGTDTQYF
15	few	TRBV7-5	.	TRBJ1-5	TGTGCCAGAAGCTTAGCCCCCAGTGCAGATCAGCCCCAGCATTTT	CARSLAPSADQPQHF
14	.	TRBV6-5	.	TRBJ1-2	TGTGCCAGCAGTTACTCGTCCGGAAAGGGGGTCTACACCTTC	CASSYSSGKGVYTF
13	.	TRBV12-5	TRBD1	TRBJ2-5	TGTGCTAGTAGAAGAGGGGGCTGGGAGACCCAGTACTTC	CASRRGGWETQYF
13	.	TRBV11-3	.	TRBJ1-5	TGTGCCAGCAGCGCAGGGGTCGGTCAGCCCCAGCATTTT	CASSAGVGQPQHF
16	.	TRBV6-5	TRBD1	TRBJ1-3	TGTGCCAGCAGTTTGACACAGGGGGCGTTTGGAAACACCATATATTTT	CASSLTQGAFGNTIYF